The 17 T cell receptor beta chains presented below share a single source sample, sequenced in a study of blood T cell repertoires in COVID-19. The data were produced by immunoSEQ multiplex PCR, yet TCRdb's version contains in-frame clones alone and is incomplete. The sample has around 80,000 clones; around 90% are singletons. Material for sequencing was peripheral blood. These receptors were taken from a man at least 80 years old with active or convalescent COVID-19.

This chain uses TRBV29-1 with TRBJ2-3, with 9 bases that match TRBD2. This CDR3 comprises 14 residues. J was trimmed by 6 bases and V by 4 bases; bases with no gene match: 8. Germline CDR1 and CDR2: SQVTM and ANQGSEA. DNA of the CDR3: TGCAGCGTTGTTGGCGGGGGGGCAGGGGATACGCAGTATTTT. As protein: CSVVGGGAGDTQYF.

V is TRBV25-1 and J is TRBJ1-5, with a tentative D call TRBD1 (5 bases). The CDR3 is 14 amino acids. V gave up 1 base and J gave up 6 bases, with 10 bases separating them. Germline values: CDR1 MGHDK, CDR2 SYGVNS. The CDR3 loop reads CASSEFGGAQPQHF. The DNA for the CDR3 is TGTGCCAGCAGTGAATTCGGAGGGGCTCAGCCCCAGCATTTT.

The gene calls are TRBV5-4 and TRBJ2-5; 11 bases are a match to TRBD2. Trimming at V came to 4 bases and at J to 4 bases, leaving 9 bases not matched to a gene. The V gene's germline CDR1 is SGHNT and CDR2 YYREEE (reference sequence). The CDR3 runs 16 residues. CDR3 bases: TGTGCCAGCAGCCTGGCCATAGCGGGGGGGCGAGAGACCCAGTACTTC. It yields the protein CASSLAIAGGRETQYF.

The V gene is TRBV5-1, the J gene TRBJ2-1, with unresolved D. This CDR3 has 13 amino acids. Per germline, CDR1 SGHRS and CDR2 YFSETQ. Trimming took off 0 bases at V and 7 bases at J, with 8 bases between the two ends. Here the CDR3 reads CASSLVPGNEQFF. CDR3 nucleotide sequence: TGCGCCAGCAGCTTGGTTCCGGGTAATGAGCAGTTCTTC.

The chain uses TRBV5-6 and TRBJ1-4; 10 nucleotides align to TRBD1. The germline V gene has CDR1 SGHDT and CDR2 YYEEEE. Germline trimming cut 6 bases from V and 8 bases from J; bases unmatched to any gene: 10. The CDR3 is made up of 15 amino acids. CDR3 coding DNA: TGTGCCAGCAAGCAGACCGGGACAGGGGACGAAAAACTGTTTTTT. It is translated as CASKQTGTGDEKLFF.

In regard to this clone: This sample includes further DNA sequences coding for the same CDR3. This chain connects TRBV6-6 to TRBJ1-4, with TRBD1 matching 7 bases. Germline V gives CDR1 MNHNY, CDR2 SVGAGI (reference sequence). V shed 2 bases, J shed 2 bases, and the junction held 2 bases outside the gene matches. The CDR3 covers 15 residues. The CDR3 sequence is CASSYGDSTNEKLFF. CDR3 nucleotide sequence: TGTGCCAGCAGTTACGGGGACAGTACTAATGAAAAACTGTTTTTT.

This chain connects TRBV10-3 to TRBJ2-7; D possibly corresponds to TRBD2 (5 bases). The V gene's germline CDR1 is ENHRY and CDR2 SYGVKD. The CDR3 runs to 13 residues. Trimming pared 6 bases from V and 6 bases from J, leaving 15 bases between. CDR3 in DNA: TGTGCCATCAGGGACCCGGCGGGTGGCGAGCAGTACGTC. Residues: CAIRDPAGGEQYV.

This clone was seen only once. The rearrangement uses TRBV27 and TRBJ2-5; D remains unclear. Germline V gene sequence: CDR1 MNHEY, CDR2 SMNVEV (reference sequence). V dropped 4 bases and J dropped 4 bases, with 7 bases sitting between them. The CDR3 loop spans 12 amino acids. Written as DNA, the CDR3 is TGTGCCAGCAGTTCAACACGAGAGACCCAGTACTTC. Translation gives CASSSTRETQYF.

V is TRBV4-2 and J is TRBJ1-1; D gene unclear. The CDR3 extends over 13 amino acids. V dropped 4 bases and J dropped 0 bases, with 6 bases sitting between them. In germline, CDR1 is LGHNA, CDR2 YNFKEQ. The CDR3 spells CASSRGMNTEAFF. CDR3 DNA sequence: TGTGCCAGCAGCCGAGGGATGAACACTGAAGCTTTCTTT.

The V gene is TRBV6-1, the J gene TRBJ1-6, with a tentative D call TRBD1 (5 bases). CDR1 MNHNS and CDR2 SASEGT come from the germline V gene. This CDR3 is 14 amino acids long. V gave up 0 bases and J gave up 9 bases, with 9 bases separating them. The CDR3 DNA is TGTGCCAGCAGTGAAGCGGGAAGGGGTTCACCCCTCCACTTT. Protein sequence: CASSEAGRGSPLHF.

V is TRBV27 and J is TRBJ1-5; TRBD1 agrees at 9 bases. From germline, CDR1 is MNHEY and CDR2 SMNVEV (reference sequence). V shed 0 bases and J 9 bases; nucleotides not matched to a gene: 15. The length of the CDR3 is 18 residues. DNA of the CDR3: TGTGCCAGCAGTTTATCCTTCTCCGGGACAGGGAGATATATGCCCCAGCATTTT. Its translation is CASSLSFSGTGRYMPQHF.

The chain recombines TRBV18 with TRBJ1-1; tentatively, D is TRBD1 (5 bases). The germline V gene has CDR1 KGHSH and CDR2 LQKENI. V lost 3 bases and J lost 3, with 17 bases in between. The CDR3 runs 16 residues. The CDR3 nucleotides are TGTGCCAGCTCACCGGGAATGGGGGGGTACGACACTGAAGCTTTCTTT. It translates to CASSPGMGGYDTEAFF.

This rearrangement joins TRBV7-2 to TRBJ2-4, with 8 bases that match TRBD1. From germline, CDR1 is SGHTA and CDR2 FQGNSA. The V segment lost 5 bases and the J segment 3 bases; nucleotides outside the gene matches: 9. This CDR3 spans 16 amino acids. This CDR3 reads CASSPRQGSVKNIQYF. CDR3 DNA: TGTGCCAGCAGCCCCAGACAGGGGAGCGTCAAAAACATTCAGTACTTC. The complete variable domain, with remaining parts taken from reference TRBV7-2 and TRBJ2-4, reads GAGVSQSPSNKVTEKGKDVELRCDPISGHTALYWYRQSLGQGLEFLIYFQGNSAPDKSGLPSDRFSAERTGGSVSTLTIQRTQQEDSAVYLCASSPRQGSVKNIQYFGAGTRLSVL.

The chain links TRBV5-1 to TRBJ2-5; a weak D match, TRBD2 (5 bases). Looked up from germline, CDR1 is SGHRS and CDR2 is YFSETQ. CDR3 length: 17 residues. V was trimmed by 4 bases and J by 5 bases, leaving 24 bases between them. The CDR3 protein is CASSRRPATSAGETQYF. The DNA of the CDR3 is TGCGCCAGCAGCCGCCGCCCCGCGACATCGGCGGGTGAGACCCAGTACTTC.

The V call is TRBV9, the J call TRBJ1-6; a weak D match, TRBD1 (5 bases). Looked up from germline, CDR1 is SGDLS and CDR2 is YYNGEE. CDR3 length equals 15 residues. V was pared by 0 bases and J by 9 bases, with 13 bases between. CDR3 nucleotides: TGTGCCAGCAGCGTAGCTGCAGGGTATGGTTCACCCCTCCACTTT. Protein product: CASSVAAGYGSPLHF.

V and J are TRBV27 and TRBJ1-2, with 9 bases fitting TRBD1. The CDR3 sequence is 14 residues long. Germline-derived CDR1 and CDR2 are MNHEY and SMNVEV (reference sequence). V gave up 3 bases and J gave up 7 bases; unmatched junction bases: 6. CDR3 nucleotides: TGTGCCAGCAGTTTGTGGACAGGGGATGGTGGCTACACCTTC. Encoded protein: CASSLWTGDGGYTF.

V is TRBV10-2 and J is TRBJ2-3; 7 bases are a match to TRBD2. J lost 6 bases, V lost 7 bases, and 4 bases had no gene match. Germline V gives CDR1 WSHSY, CDR2 SAAADI. The CDR3 is 12 residues long. In DNA form, the CDR3 reads TGCGCCAGCACAGCGGGATCTGATACGCAGTATTTT. It translates to CASTAGSDTQYF.